These 28 T cell receptor beta chains came from one sample sequenced in a study of blood T cell repertoires in COVID-19. Assay: immunoSEQ multiplex PCR; the TCRdb copy retains only in-frame clones and omits some. The sample has hundreds of thousands of clones; over 85% are singletons. The sequenced material came from PBMCs or T cells enriched from blood (not recorded which). Source of these receptors: a woman aged 30 to 39 who had recovered from COVID-19.

This chain joins TRBV13 and TRBJ2-5, with 10 positions matching TRBD2. V shed 6 bases and J 3 bases; nucleotides not matched to a gene: 7. The germline gives CDR1 PRHDT, CDR2 FYEKMQ (reference sequence). This CDR3 comprises 15 residues. CDR3 DNA sequence: TGTGCCAGCAGGAACGGGCTAGCGGGAGAAGAGACCCAGTACTTC. Translated, it gives CASRNGLAGEETQYF.

The gene calls are TRBV6-5 and TRBJ2-7, with D perhaps TRBD1 (6 bases). The CDR3 length is 14 residues. V was pared by 5 bases and J by 6 bases, with 17 bases between. From germline, CDR1 is MNHEY and CDR2 SVGAGI. In DNA form, the CDR3 reads TGTGCCAGCAGTCAAAACGTCAGGGGCGGCGAGCAGTACTTC. Its protein product is CASSQNVRGGEQYF.

The chain couples TRBV6-5 to TRBJ2-6; 7 nucleotides agree with TRBD1. V was pared by 8 bases and J by 1 base, with 5 bases of the junction left unmatched. The CDR3 spans 15 residues. The germline CDR1 and CDR2 sequences are MNHEY and SVGAGI. CDR3 region: CASLAQGSGANVLTF. The CDR3 DNA follows: TGTGCCAGCCTCGCACAGGGGTCTGGGGCCAACGTCCTGACTTTC.

Concerning this clone itself: The germline gene is not matched at one end of the junction; a read error may be the cause. The chain has TRBV11-2 and TRBJ2-1; no clear D gene. This CDR3 is 13 amino acids long. CDR1 is SGHAT and CDR2 is FQNNGV in the germline V gene. CDR3 DNA: TGTGCCAGCACCTTACCGAACGGGAATGAGCAGTTCTTC. It translates to CASTLPNGNEQFF.

The chain uses TRBV11-2 and TRBJ1-2; TRBD1 might be the D (6 bases). Germline V CDR1 and CDR2: SGHAT, FQNNGV. The CDR3 sequence is 13 residues long. Between the trimmed V and J ends, which lost 5 bases and 6 bases, there was a span of 13 bases. Here the CDR3 DNA reads TGTGCCAGCAGCGCATGGTCAGGGGATGGCTACACCTTC. It specifies CASSAWSGDGYTF.

The chain links TRBV6-4 to TRBJ2-1, with 12 nucleotides matching TRBD2. V was clipped by 6 bases and J by 4 bases; unmatched bases: 4. Germline V lookup: CDR1 MRHNA, CDR2 SNTAGT. The CDR3 is 15 residues long. In nucleotides, the CDR3 is TGTGCCAGCAGAAGGACTAGCGGGGATTACAATGAGCAGTTCTTC. Amino acid sequence: CASRRTSGDYNEQFF.

The chain joins TRBV5-6 to TRBJ2-5; the match to TRBD1 covers 9 bases. V lost 3 bases to trimming and J lost 2 bases; unmatched junction nucleotides: 2. The length of the CDR3 is 14 residues. Germline V gene data show CDR1 as SGHDT and CDR2 as YYEEEE. The CDR3 loop is CASSWDRVQETQYF. The DNA of the CDR3 is TGTGCCAGCAGCTGGGACAGGGTACAAGAGACCCAGTACTTC.

The rearrangement uses TRBV24-1 and TRBJ2-1; 9 bases map to TRBD1. Germline CDR1 and CDR2: KGHDR and SFDVKD. J gave up 9 bases and V 3 bases, and 11 bases lay outside the gene matches. This CDR3 is built from 16 residues. In nucleotides, the CDR3 is TGTGCCACCAGTGATCCCCGGGACAGGGAAATTGGTGAGCAGTTCTTC. Its translation: CATSDPRDREIGEQFF.

The chain joins TRBV30 to TRBJ2-1; 8 bases line up with TRBD2. Germline CDR1 is GTSNPN and CDR2 is SVGIG (reference sequence). This CDR3 comprises 15 residues. The V segment lost 2 bases and the J segment 4 bases; nucleotides outside the gene matches: 7. The CDR3 protein is CAWSSGLGPYNEQFF. In DNA form, the CDR3 reads TGTGCCTGGAGTTCGGGACTAGGCCCTTACAATGAGCAGTTCTTC.

J is TRBJ2-7 and V is TRBV29-1, with 8 bases lining up with TRBD1. From germline, CDR1 is SQVTM and CDR2 ANQGSEA. The CDR3 length is 14 residues. V gave up 4 bases and J gave up 0 bases; unmatched junction bases: 5. The CDR3 nucleotides read TGCAGCGTTGCCCAGGGGGCAGGCTCCTACGAGCAGTACTTC. The encoded protein is CSVAQGAGSYEQYF.

A single count supports this clone. The chain joins TRBV19 to TRBJ2-1; 7 bases agree with TRBD2. After removal of 3 bases from V and 6 bases from J, the junction contained 17 bases not matched to a gene. This CDR3 has 18 residues. The V gene's germline CDR1 is LNHDA and CDR2 SQIVND (reference sequence). DNA of the CDR3: TGTGCCAGTAGTATCCCCAGGAGTCCGCTTAAGCGGGGCAATGAGCAGTTCTTC. Protein: CASSIPRSPLKRGNEQFF.

The chain combines TRBV11-1 with TRBJ1-1, with D perhaps matching TRBD1 (6 bases). The CDR3 loop spans 12 amino acids. Germline CDR1 reads SGHAT; CDR2 reads FQDESV (reference sequence). Trimming stripped 8 bases from V and 4 bases from J, with 11 bases between. The CDR3 here is CASAGGGTEAFF. CDR3 DNA sequence: TGTGCCAGCGCGGGAGGGGGCACTGAAGCTTTCTTT.

The chain is built from TRBV28 and TRBJ1-2; D uncertain. The CDR3 is 14 amino acids. Germline CDR1 MDHEN, CDR2 SYDVKM. Between the trimmed V and J ends, which lost 3 bases and 2 bases, there was a span of 10 bases. CDR3 region: CASSLWTGNYGYTF. In nucleotides, the CDR3 is TGTGCCAGCAGTTTGTGGACGGGGAACTATGGCTACACCTTC.

The chain combines TRBV7-2 with TRBJ1-5, with 7 bases aligning to TRBD1. This CDR3 has 16 amino acids. Germline assignment: CDR1 SGHTA and CDR2 FQGNSA. V shed 5 bases, J shed 0 bases, and the junction held 7 bases outside the gene matches. The CDR3 region is CASSPTTGNSNQPQHF. The DNA for the CDR3 is TGTGCCAGCAGCCCCACGACAGGGAATAGCAATCAGCCCCAGCATTTT.

The genes are TRBV28 and TRBJ2-1; 7 bases map to TRBD2. Per the germline V gene, CDR1 is MDHEN and CDR2 is SYDVKM. CDR3 length equals 17 residues. The junction had 13 bases not matched to a gene; V was cut back by 0 bases and J by 8 bases. The CDR3, as DNA: TGTGCCAGCAGTTTATGGAATTGGGGGACTACCCGACATGAGCAGTTCTTC. This encodes CASSLWNWGTTRHEQFF.

This chain uses TRBV2 with TRBJ2-7; a weak D match, TRBD1 (5 bases). There are 14 residues in the CDR3. Germline CDR1 and CDR2: SNHLY and FYNNEI. V was shortened by 3 bases and J by 3 bases, with 12 bases between the two germline ends. CDR3 DNA sequence: TGTGCCAGCAGTGACAGGGTTTTAGGCTACGAGCAGTACTTC. Its protein product is CASSDRVLGYEQYF.

This clone was found once. The chain is built from TRBV14 and TRBJ1-1; D unclear. Germline CDR1 is SGHDN and CDR2 is FVKESK. The CDR3 covers 14 residues. V dropped 0 bases and J dropped 4 bases, with 9 bases sitting between them. CDR3 sequence reads: CASSQERLGTEAFF. CDR3 sequence (DNA): TGTGCCAGCAGCCAAGAGCGGTTGGGCACTGAAGCTTTCTTT.

The V call is TRBV9, the J call TRBJ2-1; D remains ambiguous. CDR1 and CDR2 (germline): SGDLS, YYNGEE. The CDR3 covers 14 residues. The V gene lost 3 bases and the J gene lost 7 bases, with 14 bases spanning the gap. CDR3 nucleotides: TGTGCCAGCAGCGGTTTAACTATCGCGAATGAGCAGTTCTTC. Residues: CASSGLTIANEQFF.

The genes are TRBV10-1 and TRBJ2-3; possibly TRBD2 for D (6 bases). There are 17 residues in the CDR3. V lost 5 bases and J 2 bases, leaving 20 bases between the germline ends. Germline V gene lookup returns CDR1 WNHNN and CDR2 SYGVQD (reference sequence). The CDR3 here is CASSTGSSDFDTDTQYF. For the CDR3, the DNA is TGCGCCAGCAGTACGGGGTCTAGCGACTTTGACACAGATACGCAGTATTTT.

This clone was found once. The chain carries TRBV13 and TRBJ1-1; 8 bases match TRBD1. The CDR3 length is 15 residues. Trimming at V came to 0 bases and at J to 3 bases, leaving 3 bases not matched to a gene. CDR1 and CDR2 from the germline V gene are PRHDT and FYEKMQ (reference sequence). The CDR3 DNA reads as TGTGCCAGCAGCTTAGGGACAGGGGTTTACACTGAAGCTTTCTTT. This sequence encodes CASSLGTGVYTEAFF.

The rearrangement uses TRBV12-3 or TRBV12-4 and TRBJ2-7; a possible D gene is TRBD2 (5 bases). The length of the CDR3 is 13 residues. Deletions cut 6 bases from V and 3 bases from J, with 12 bases between. CDR3 nucleotides: TGTGCCAGCAGGTCCAACGGACTCTACGAGCAGTACTTC. As protein: CASRSNGLYEQYF.

V is TRBV27 and J is TRBJ1-6; 7 positions agree with TRBD1. The CDR3 covers 13 residues. CDR1 and CDR2 (germline): MNHEY, SMNVEV (reference sequence). After removal of 7 bases from V and 4 bases from J, the junction contained 1 base not matched to a gene. CDR3 amino acids: CASTGQYNSPLHF. CDR3 nucleotides: TGTGCCAGCACGGGACAGTATAATTCACCCCTCCACTTT.

The count of this clone is one. The chain couples TRBV28 to TRBJ2-5; 12 bases are shared with TRBD2. The junction had 4 bases not matched to a gene; V was cut back by 2 bases and J by 6 bases. Germline values: CDR1 MDHEN, CDR2 SYDVKM. This CDR3 has 15 residues. The DNA of the CDR3 is TGTGCCAGCAGTTTACCCCTAGCGGGAGGGAAGACCCAGTACTTC. Its protein product is CASSLPLAGGKTQYF.

The gene calls are TRBV5-5 and TRBJ2-7; TRBD1 might be the D (6 bases). The CDR3 is made up of 15 amino acids. The V end was cut by 4 bases, the J end by 1 base, with 15 bases between. From germline, CDR1 is SGHKS and CDR2 YYEKEE (reference sequence). DNA of the CDR3: TGTGCCAGCAGCCCCCTCAGGACAGATTCCTACGAGCAGTACTTC. Translating it yields CASSPLRTDSYEQYF.

V usage is TRBV7-9 and J usage is TRBJ2-7, with 7 nucleotides matching TRBD1. J gave up 3 bases and V 2 bases, and 13 bases lay outside the gene matches. The germline V gene encodes CDR1 SEHNR and CDR2 FQNEAQ (reference sequence). The CDR3 sequence is 17 residues long. The CDR3 loop is CASSLTNQNRDSYEQYF. The CDR3 nucleotides read TGTGCCAGCAGCTTAACGAACCAAAACCGGGACAGCTACGAGCAGTACTTC.

This chain connects TRBV29-1 to TRBJ1-2, with TRBD1 identical over 7 bases. CDR3 length: 12 residues. Trimming took 7 bases from V and 2 from J; bases not matched to a gene: 4. Germline V CDR1 and CDR2: SQVTM, ANQGSEA. The CDR3 here is CSGYRGNYGYTF. The DNA of the CDR3 is TGCAGCGGTTACAGGGGCAACTATGGCTACACCTTC.

This chain links TRBV7-9 with TRBJ1-1; 10 bases match TRBD1. Germline values: CDR1 SEHNR, CDR2 FQNEAQ (reference sequence). The CDR3 length is 14 residues. The V segment lost 6 bases and the J segment 1 base; nucleotides outside the gene matches: 2. The CDR3 DNA reads TGTGCCAGCAGGCGGGACAGGGGGAACACTGAAGCTTTCTTT. As protein: CASRRDRGNTEAFF.

The gene calls are TRBV5-1 and TRBJ1-2; 9 nucleotides align to TRBD1. CDR1 SGHRS and CDR2 YFSETQ come from the germline V gene. Germline trimming cut 4 bases from V and 0 bases from J; bases unmatched to any gene: 1. The CDR3 is made up of 14 amino acids. The CDR3 DNA reads TGCGCCAGCAGCCGGACAGGGGCTAACTATGGCTACACCTTC. It encodes CASSRTGANYGYTF.